The rows below give T cell receptor beta chains drawn from one sample of a study of blood T cells in healthy people across ages. TCRdb reanalysed the 5' RACE reads using MiXCR and keeps one entry per CDR3 protein. The table lists about 1.1 million distinct CDR3 sequences, around two fifths of them singletons. Material: blood. All receptors derive from a man aged 18 to 30 in good health. The CDR3 runs from the conserved cysteine through the conserved F or W. A D gene is named only where the DNA matches it firmly. The listing skips clone size in some rows; elsewhere it reads once, few, many or a size class.

v_call,d_call,j_call,clone_size,cdr3_aa,cdr3_nt
TRBV4-2,TRBD1,TRBJ1-1,few,CASSQDRGDRGLGTEAFF,TGTGCCAGCAGCCAAGATAGAGGGGACAGGGGTCTCGGCACTGAAGCTTTCTTT
TRBV9,.,TRBJ2-7,.,CASSIYDNEQYF,TGTGCCAGCAGCATTTATGACAATGAGCAGTACTTC
TRBV20-1,TRBD1,TRBJ2-1,.,CSARDFSGTGENIQFF,TGCAGTGCTAGGGACTTCTCCGGGACAGGGGAAAACATTCAGTTCTTC
TRBV27,.,TRBJ2-7,.,CTSSRSGQYEQYF,TGTACCAGCAGTCGTTCGGGACAATACGAGCAGTACTTC
TRBV6-2/TRBV6-3,.,TRBJ1-2,.,CASSDMGYYGYTF,TGTGCCAGCAGTGACATGGGTTACTATGGCTACACCTTC
TRBV15,.,TRBJ2-5,.,CATSRDGQTSVETQYF,TGTGCCACCAGCAGAGATGGGCAGACATCGGTAGAGACCCAGTACTTC
TRBV20-1,.,TRBJ2-5,.,CSARYSGAIVETQYF,TGCAGTGCTAGATATTCGGGGGCGATCGTGGAGACCCAGTACTTC
TRBV11-1,.,TRBJ2-4,.,CASSLGGERHIQYF,TGTGCCAGCAGCTTAGGAGGCGAGCGACACATTCAGTACTTC
TRBV28,.,TRBJ2-1,few,CASTRLERDNEQFF,TGTGCCAGCACCCGACTTGAAAGGGACAATGAGCAGTTCTTC
TRBV6-5,.,TRBJ1-1,few,CASNWAGAPNTEAFF,TGTGCCAGCAACTGGGCCGGGGCGCCGAACACTGAAGCTTTCTTT
TRBV7-9,TRBD1,TRBJ1-6,once,CASSRRTGKVESYNSPLHF,TGTGCCAGCAGCCGAAGGACAGGGAAGGTAGAGTCCTATAATTCACCCCTCCACTTT
TRBV20-1,.,TRBJ1-5,.,CSARDRTGYQPQHF,TGCAGTGCTAGAGATCGGACGGGTTATCAGCCCCAGCATTTT
TRBV28,.,TRBJ1-1,.,CASKRGGTENTEAFF,TGTGCCAGCAAGAGGGGGGGGACGGAAAACACTGAAGCTTTCTTT
TRBV4-1,TRBD1,TRBJ2-3,.,CASSRGQTRFTDTQYF,TGCGCCAGCAGCCGGGGACAGACCCGTTTCACAGATACGCAGTATTTT
TRBV20-1,TRBD2,TRBJ2-1,.,CSARPPAGGHNEQFF,TGCAGTGCTAGGCCCCCAGCGGGGGGCCACAATGAGCAGTTCTTC
TRBV3-1,.,TRBJ2-5,.,CASSQARETQYF,TGTGCCAGCAGCCAAGCTCGGGAGACCCAGTACTTC
TRBV6-5,.,TRBJ2-3,few,CASSSLYRDVADTQYF,TGTGCCAGCAGTTCCCTTTACAGGGATGTCGCAGATACGCAGTATTTT
TRBV10-3,.,TRBJ1-4,few,CAISWGFNEKLFF,TGTGCCATCAGCTGGGGTTTTAATGAAAAACTGTTTTTT
TRBV15,.,TRBJ2-3,many,CATSRDSPASTDTQYF,TGTGCCACCAGCAGAGATTCCCCAGCTAGCACAGATACGCAGTATTTT
TRBV2,TRBD2,TRBJ2-5,.,CASSELAGYREQYF,TGTGCCAGCAGTGAGCTAGCGGGGTATAGGGAGCAGTACTTC
TRBV21-1,.,TRBJ2-4,.,CASSKAPLWGKNIQYF,TGTGCCAGCAGCAAAGCGCCACTTTGGGGCAAAAACATTCAGTACTTC
TRBV6-6,.,TRBJ2-7,.,CASNWQGGYEQYF,TGTGCCAGCAATTGGCAGGGCGGCTACGAGCAGTACTTC
TRBV12-5,.,TRBJ1-2,few,CASGGDTYYGYTF,TGTGCTAGTGGAGGAGACACTTACTATGGCTACACCTTC
TRBV24-1,.,TRBJ2-3,.,CATSDTKTESTDTQYF,TGTGCCACCAGTGATACCAAGACAGAGAGCACAGATACGCAGTATTTT
TRBV20-1,.,TRBJ2-3,.,CSAKFGGPVLDTQYF,TGCAGTGCTAAATTCGGGGGCCCAGTATTAGATACGCAGTATTTT
TRBV7-7,TRBD2,TRBJ2-1,few,CASSSLRTSGGNNEQFF,TGTGCTAGCAGCTCATTGCGGACTAGCGGGGGGAACAATGAGCAGTTCTTC
TRBV9,.,TRBJ1-4,.,CASSVAGRSEKLFF,TGTGCCAGCAGCGTAGCAGGGCGGAGTGAAAAACTGTTTTTT
TRBV6-2/TRBV6-3,.,TRBJ1-1,.,CASILRAKNTEAFF,TGTGCCAGCATTCTACGGGCCAAGAACACTGAAGCTTTCTTT
TRBV6-2/TRBV6-3,.,TRBJ2-1,.,CASRDRPRPYNEQFF,TGTGCCAGCAGAGACCGTCCCAGGCCCTACAATGAGCAGTTCTTC
TRBV10-3,.,TRBJ1-1,.,CTIKGNQNTEAFF,TGTACCATCAAAGGGAACCAGAACACTGAAGCTTTCTTT
TRBV27,TRBD2,TRBJ2-3,.,CASSPLTSPTPDADTQYF,TGTGCCAGCAGTCCCCTGACTAGCCCCACGCCGGACGCAGATACGCAGTATTTT
TRBV28,.,TRBJ1-5,.,CAGSSLRGPQHF,TGTGCCGGCAGTTCCCTGAGGGGCCCCCAGCATTTT
TRBV12-3/TRBV12-4,.,TRBJ2-2,.,CASSLAPKTSGELFF,TGTGCCAGCAGTTTAGCACCCAAAACGTCTGGGGAGCTGTTTTTT